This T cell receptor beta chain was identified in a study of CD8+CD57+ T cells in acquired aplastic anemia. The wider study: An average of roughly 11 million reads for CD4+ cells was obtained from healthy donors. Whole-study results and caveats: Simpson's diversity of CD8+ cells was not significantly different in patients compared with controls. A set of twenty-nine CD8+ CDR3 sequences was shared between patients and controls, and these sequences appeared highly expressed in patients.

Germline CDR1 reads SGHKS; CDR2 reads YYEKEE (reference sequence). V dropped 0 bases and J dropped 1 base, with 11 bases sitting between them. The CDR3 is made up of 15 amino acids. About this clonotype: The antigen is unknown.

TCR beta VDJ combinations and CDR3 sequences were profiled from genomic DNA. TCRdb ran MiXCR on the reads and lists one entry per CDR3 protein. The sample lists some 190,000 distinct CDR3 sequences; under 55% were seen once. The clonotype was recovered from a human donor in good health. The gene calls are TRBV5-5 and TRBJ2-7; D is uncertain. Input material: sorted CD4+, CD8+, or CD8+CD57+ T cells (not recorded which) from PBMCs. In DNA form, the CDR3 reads TGTGCCAGCAGCTTGGGGCTAGTACGATCCTACGAGCAGTACTTC. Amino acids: CASSLGLVRSYEQYF.